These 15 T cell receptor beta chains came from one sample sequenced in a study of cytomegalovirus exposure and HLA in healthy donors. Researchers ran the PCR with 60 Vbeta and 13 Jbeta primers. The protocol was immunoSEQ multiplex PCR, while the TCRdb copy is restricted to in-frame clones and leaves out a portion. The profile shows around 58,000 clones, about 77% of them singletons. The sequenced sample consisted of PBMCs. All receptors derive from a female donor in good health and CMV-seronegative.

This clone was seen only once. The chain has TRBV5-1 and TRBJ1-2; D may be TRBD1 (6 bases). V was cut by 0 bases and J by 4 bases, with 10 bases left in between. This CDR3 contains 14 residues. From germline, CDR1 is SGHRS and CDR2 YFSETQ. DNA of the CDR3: TGCGCCAGCAGCTTGGATCAGGGGTCCTATGGCTACACCTTC. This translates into CASSLDQGSYGYTF.

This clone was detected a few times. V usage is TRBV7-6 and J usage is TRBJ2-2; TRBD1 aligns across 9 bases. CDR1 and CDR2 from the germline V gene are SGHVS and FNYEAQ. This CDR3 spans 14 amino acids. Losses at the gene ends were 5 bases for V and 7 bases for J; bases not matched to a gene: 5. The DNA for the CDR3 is TGTGCCAGCAGCGGGACAGGGAGTATCGGGGAGCTGTTTTTT. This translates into CASSGTGSIGELFF.

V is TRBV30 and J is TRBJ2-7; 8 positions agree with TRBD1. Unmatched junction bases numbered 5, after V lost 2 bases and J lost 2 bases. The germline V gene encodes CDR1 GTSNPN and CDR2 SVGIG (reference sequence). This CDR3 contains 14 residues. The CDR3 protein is CAWSFPGQAYEQYF. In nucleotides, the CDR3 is TGTGCCTGGAGTTTCCCGGGACAGGCCTACGAGCAGTACTTC.

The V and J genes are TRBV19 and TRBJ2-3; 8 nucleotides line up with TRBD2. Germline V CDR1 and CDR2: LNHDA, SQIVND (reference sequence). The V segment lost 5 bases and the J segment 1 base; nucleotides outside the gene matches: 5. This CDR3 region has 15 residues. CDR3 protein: CASSSNSGGTDTQYF. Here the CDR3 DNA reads TGTGCCAGTAGTTCGAATAGCGGGGGCACAGATACGCAGTATTTT. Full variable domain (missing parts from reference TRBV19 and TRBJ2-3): DGGITQSPKYLFRKEGQNVTLSCEQNLNHDAMYWYRQDPGQGLRLIYYSQIVNDFQKGDIAEGYSVSREKKESFPLTVTSAQKNPTAFYLCASSSNSGGTDTQYFGPGTRLTVL.

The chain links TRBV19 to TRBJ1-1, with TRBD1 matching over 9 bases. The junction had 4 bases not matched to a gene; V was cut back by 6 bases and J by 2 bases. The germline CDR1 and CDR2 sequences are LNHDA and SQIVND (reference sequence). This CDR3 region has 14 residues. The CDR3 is CASSSDRGNTEAFF. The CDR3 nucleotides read TGTGCCAGTAGCTCGGACAGGGGAAACACTGAAGCTTTCTTT.

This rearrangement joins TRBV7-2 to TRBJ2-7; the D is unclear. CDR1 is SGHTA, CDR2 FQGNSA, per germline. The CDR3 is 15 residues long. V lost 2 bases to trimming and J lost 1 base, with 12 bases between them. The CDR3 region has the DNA TGTGCCAGCAGCTTACAGGTTTCCGGTTCCTACGAGCAGTACTTC. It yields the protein CASSLQVSGSYEQYF.

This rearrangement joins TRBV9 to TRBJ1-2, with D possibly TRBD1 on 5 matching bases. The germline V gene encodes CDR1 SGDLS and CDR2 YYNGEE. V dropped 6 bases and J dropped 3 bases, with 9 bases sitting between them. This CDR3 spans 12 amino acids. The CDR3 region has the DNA TGTGCCAGCACCAGGGATGACTATGGCTACACCTTC. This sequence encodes CASTRDDYGYTF. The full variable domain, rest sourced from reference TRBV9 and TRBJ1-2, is DSGVTQTPKHLITATGQRVTLRCSPRSGDLSVYWYQQSLDQGLQFLIQYYNGEERAKGNILERFSAQQFPDLHSELNLSSLELGDSALYFCASTRDDYGYTFGSGTRLTVV.

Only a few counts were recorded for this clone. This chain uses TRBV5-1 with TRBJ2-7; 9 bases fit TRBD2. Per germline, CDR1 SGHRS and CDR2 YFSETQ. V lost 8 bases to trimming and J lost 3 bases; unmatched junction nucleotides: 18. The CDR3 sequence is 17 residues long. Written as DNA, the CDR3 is TGCGCCAGTAGAGCGGGGGGTCCTACCGGCGCCGTCTACGAGCAGTACTTC. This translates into CASRAGGPTGAVYEQYF.

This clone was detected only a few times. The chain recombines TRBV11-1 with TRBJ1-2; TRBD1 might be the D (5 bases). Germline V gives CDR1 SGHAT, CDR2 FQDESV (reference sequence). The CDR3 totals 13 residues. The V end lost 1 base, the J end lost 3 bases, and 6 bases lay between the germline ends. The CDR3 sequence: CASSLEQDYGYTF. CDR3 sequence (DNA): TGTGCCAGCAGCTTAGAACAGGACTATGGCTACACCTTC.

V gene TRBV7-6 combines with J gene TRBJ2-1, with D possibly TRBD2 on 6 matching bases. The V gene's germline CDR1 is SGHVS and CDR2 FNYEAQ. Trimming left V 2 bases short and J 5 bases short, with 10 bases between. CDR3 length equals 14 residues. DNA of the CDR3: TGTGCCAGCAGCTTATACGGGAGAGACAATGAGCAGTTCTTC. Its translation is CASSLYGRDNEQFF.

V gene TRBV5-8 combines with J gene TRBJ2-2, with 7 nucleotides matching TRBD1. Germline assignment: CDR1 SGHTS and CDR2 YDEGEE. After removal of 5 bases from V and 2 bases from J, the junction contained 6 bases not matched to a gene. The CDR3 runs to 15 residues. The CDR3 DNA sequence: TGTGCCAGCAGGAGACGGGACAGAAACACCGGGGAGCTGTTTTTT. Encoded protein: CASRRRDRNTGELFF.

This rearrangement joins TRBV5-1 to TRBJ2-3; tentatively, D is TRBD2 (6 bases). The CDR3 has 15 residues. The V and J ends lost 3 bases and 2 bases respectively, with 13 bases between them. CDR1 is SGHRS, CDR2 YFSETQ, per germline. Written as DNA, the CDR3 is TGCGCCAGCAGCTGGCGGGACCGAGCCACAGATACGCAGTATTTT. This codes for CASSWRDRATDTQYF.

CDR3 sequence reads: CASRPPGSSEQFF. The DNA of the CDR3 is TGTGCCAGCAGGCCTCCTGGGTCTAGCGAGCAGTTCTTC. The chain combines TRBV28 with TRBJ2-1; D might be TRBD2 (5 bases). Germline V gene data show CDR1 as MDHEN and CDR2 as SYDVKM. Trimming pared 6 bases from V and 10 bases from J, leaving 16 bases between. CDR3 length equals 13 residues.

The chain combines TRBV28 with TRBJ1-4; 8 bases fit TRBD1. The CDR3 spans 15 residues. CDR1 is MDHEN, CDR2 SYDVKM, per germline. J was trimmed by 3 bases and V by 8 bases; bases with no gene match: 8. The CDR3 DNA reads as TGTGCCAGCGGGGGAATACAGGGGGCTAATGAAAAACTGTTTTTT. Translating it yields CASGGIQGANEKLFF.

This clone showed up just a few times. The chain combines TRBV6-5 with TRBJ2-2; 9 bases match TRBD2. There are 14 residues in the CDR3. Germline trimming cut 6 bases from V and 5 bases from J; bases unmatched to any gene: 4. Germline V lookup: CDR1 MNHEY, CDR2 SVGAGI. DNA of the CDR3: TGTGCCAGCAGCGGACTAGCGACTACCGGGGAGCTGTTTTTT. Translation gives CASSGLATTGELFF.